This TCR beta chain was documented in a study of blood T cell repertoires in COVID-19. Overall study: COVID-19 samples, acute and convalescent, were from the United States, Italy and Spain. T cells, B-cell-depleted T cells, or PBMCs provided the cDNA or gDNA that served as material.

This clone was observed once. In the authors' methods: Estimated nucleated cell counts came from reference gene primer amplification. Assay: immunoSEQ multiplex PCR; the TCRdb copy retains only in-frame clones and omits some. Clonal size and the V and J genes are those of that table, whereas D and trimming came from the DNA. Here the sample spans 250,000 to 350,000 clones, about 80% being singletons. Enrolment of Seattle patients took place during active infection, and they were followed longitudinally. V shed 5 bases and J shed 6 bases, with 19 bases lying between them. The V gene's germline CDR1 is MNHEY and CDR2 SVGEGT. CDR3 size: 16 residues.

The sequenced sample consisted of peripheral blood. This clonotype was sampled from a person aged 65 to 85 with COVID-19, enrolled during active disease. The chain couples TRBV6-2 or TRBV6-3 to TRBJ1-4; D ambiguous. CDR3: CASSLLRRPQDEKLFF. The DNA of the CDR3 is TGTGCCAGCAGTCTACTACGGCGGCCCCAAGATGAAAAACTGTTTTTT.